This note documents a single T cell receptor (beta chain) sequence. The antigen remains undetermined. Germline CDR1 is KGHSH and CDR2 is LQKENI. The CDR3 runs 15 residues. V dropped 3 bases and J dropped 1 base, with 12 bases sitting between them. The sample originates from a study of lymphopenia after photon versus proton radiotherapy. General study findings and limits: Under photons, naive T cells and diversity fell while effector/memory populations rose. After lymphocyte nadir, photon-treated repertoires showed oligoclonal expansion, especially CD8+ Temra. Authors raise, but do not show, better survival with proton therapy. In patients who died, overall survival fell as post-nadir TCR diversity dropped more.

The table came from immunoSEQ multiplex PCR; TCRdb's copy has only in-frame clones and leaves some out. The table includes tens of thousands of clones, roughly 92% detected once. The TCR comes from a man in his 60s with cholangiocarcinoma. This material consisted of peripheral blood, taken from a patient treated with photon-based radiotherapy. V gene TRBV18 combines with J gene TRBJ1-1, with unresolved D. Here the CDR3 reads CASSPPGYTNTEAFF. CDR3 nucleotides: TGTGCCAGCTCACCCCCGGGATACACGAACACTGAAGCTTTCTTT.